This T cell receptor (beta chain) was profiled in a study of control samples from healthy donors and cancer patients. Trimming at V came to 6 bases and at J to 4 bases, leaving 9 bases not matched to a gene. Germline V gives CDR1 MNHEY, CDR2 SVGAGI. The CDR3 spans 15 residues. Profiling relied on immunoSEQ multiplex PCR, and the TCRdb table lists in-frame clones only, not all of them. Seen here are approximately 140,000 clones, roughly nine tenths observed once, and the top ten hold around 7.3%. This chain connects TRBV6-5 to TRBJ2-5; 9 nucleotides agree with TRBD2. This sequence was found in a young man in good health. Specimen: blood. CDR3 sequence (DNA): TGTGCCAGCAGGGGCGGGGGGGCCCCGGGAGAGACCCAGTACTTC. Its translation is CASRGGGAPGETQYF.